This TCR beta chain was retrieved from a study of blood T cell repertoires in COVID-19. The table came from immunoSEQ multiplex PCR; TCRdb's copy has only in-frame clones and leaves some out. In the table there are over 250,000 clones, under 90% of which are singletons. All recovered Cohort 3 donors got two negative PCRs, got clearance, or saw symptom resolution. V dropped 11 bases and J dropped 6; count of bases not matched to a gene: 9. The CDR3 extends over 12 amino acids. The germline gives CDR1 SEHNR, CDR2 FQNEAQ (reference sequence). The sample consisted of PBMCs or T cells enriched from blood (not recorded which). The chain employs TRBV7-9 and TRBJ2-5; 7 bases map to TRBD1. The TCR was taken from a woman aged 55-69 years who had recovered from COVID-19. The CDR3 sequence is CAGVRQGQTQYF. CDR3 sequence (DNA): TGTGCCGGCGTTCGACAGGGCCAGACCCAGTACTTC.